The 32 T cell receptor beta chains reported below all come from one sample, sequenced in a study of early T cells in non-severe SARS-CoV-2 infection. Via MiXCR, TCRdb re-called the 5' RACE reads, giving one row per CDR3 protein. The sample lists some 48,000 distinct CDR3 sequences; 4% to 5% were seen once. The sequenced sample consisted of whole blood. Receptors were obtained from an adult who was a healthcare worker with PCR-confirmed SARS-CoV-2 infection or an uninfected control (not recorded which).

Only one count was recorded for this clonotype. The V gene is TRBV5-6, the J gene TRBJ2-3; 8 bases line up with TRBD1. CDR3 length equals 16 residues. CDR1 is SGHDT and CDR2 is YYEEEE in the germline V gene. V was clipped by 4 bases and J by 5 bases; unmatched bases: 12. DNA for the CDR3: TGTGCCAGCAGCCGTTGCGGACAGGGTTTATTAGATACGCAGTATTTT. Protein sequence: CASSRCGQGLLDTQYF. Based on the CDR3 plus reference TRBV5-6 and TRBJ2-3, the full variable domain is DAGVTQSPTHLIKTRGQQVTLRCSPKSGHDTVSWYQQALGQGPQFIFQYYEEEERQRGNFPDRFSGHQFPNYSSELNVNALLLGDSALYLCASSRCGQGLLDTQYFGPGTRLTVL.

This clonotype was seen ten or more times. The V and J genes are TRBV29-1 and TRBJ2-1; possible D gene TRBD2, 6 bases. Germline-derived CDR1 and CDR2 are SQVTM and ANQGSEA. This CDR3 is built from 12 residues. V shed 5 bases and J shed 10 bases, with 15 bases lying between them. The DNA for the CDR3 is TGCAGCGTTTTCCCGACTAGTGGGGAGCAGTTCTTC. Amino acid sequence: CSVFPTSGEQFF.

This clonotype was seen ten or more times. For the CDR3, the DNA is TGCAGTGCGTCAGCGATCCCAAACACCGGGGAGCTGTTTTTT. This codes for CSASAIPNTGELFF. This sequence joins TRBV20-1 and TRBJ2-2; D uncertain. Germline V gives CDR1 DFQATT, CDR2 SNEGSKA (reference sequence). The CDR3 consists of 14 residues. The V end lost 6 bases, the J end lost 2 bases, and 13 bases lay between the germline ends.

Ten or more counts support this clonotype. The CDR3 here is CASSSLTDRAPEAFF. The CDR3, as DNA: TGTGCCAGCAGCTCACTAACCGACAGGGCGCCTGAAGCTTTCTTT. J is TRBJ1-1 and V is TRBV12-3 or TRBV12-4; TRBD1 agrees at 7 bases. CDR3 length: 15 residues. J was trimmed by 6 bases and V by 6 bases; bases with no gene match: 13.

Ten or more counts support this clonotype. The chain carries TRBV7-2 and TRBJ1-5; the D is unclear. This CDR3 region has 15 residues. In germline, CDR1 is SGHTA, CDR2 FQGNSA. Trimming removed 1 base at V and 11 bases at J, with 18 bases between. The CDR3 DNA reads as TGTGCCAGCAGCTTAGGCCCATCAACTCGCGGAGCCCAGCATTTT. This translates into CASSLGPSTRGAQHF. The whole variable domain, filled in from reference TRBV7-2 and TRBJ1-5, reads GAGVSQSPSNKVTEKGKDVELRCDPISGHTALYWYRQSLGQGLEFLIYFQGNSAPDKSGLPSDRFSAERTGGSVSTLTIQRTQQEDSAVYLCASSLGPSTRGAQHFGDGTRLSIL.

Remarks on this clonotype: A much larger clone sits a single nucleotide away, making a read error possible. The rearrangement uses TRBV3-1 and TRBJ2-5; 9 bases fit TRBD1. The CDR3 loop spans 17 amino acids. CDR1 is LGHDT and CDR2 is YNNKEL in the germline V gene (reference sequence). The V and J ends lost 1 base and 2 bases, in that order; junction bases with no gene match: 8. As DNA, the CDR3 is TGTGCCAGCAGCCAAGGGACAGGGGACCGTAATCAAGAGACCCAGTACTTC. Amino acid sequence: CASSQGTGDRNQETQYF.

This clonotype was found many times. The V gene is TRBV7-2, the J gene TRBJ2-7, with TRBD2 matching 7 bases. The CDR3 runs 15 residues. The germline CDR1 and CDR2 sequences are SGHTA and FQGNSA. Germline trimming cut 1 base from V and 4 bases from J; bases unmatched to any gene: 7. CDR3 region: CASSLDGGSVYEQYF. CDR3 DNA sequence: TGTGCCAGCAGCTTAGATGGCGGGAGTGTATACGAGCAGTACTTC.

This clonotype was observed a few times. The chain has TRBV10-3 and TRBJ2-7; D is ambiguous. Trimming took off 8 bases at V and 5 bases at J, with 13 bases between the two ends. There are 12 residues in the CDR3. Germline V lookup: CDR1 ENHRY, CDR2 SYGVKD. The DNA for the CDR3 is TGTGCCATCTTAGGTGTTGAAAACGAGCAGTACTTC. Protein: CAILGVENEQYF.

The gene calls are TRBV2 and TRBJ2-3; D unresolved. The CDR3 contains 14 residues. The germline V gene has CDR1 SNHLY and CDR2 FYNNEI. Trimming shortened V by 7 bases and J by 0 bases, and 11 bases separated the two germline ends. In nucleotides, the CDR3 is TGTGCCAGCAAGGAACTAACTAGCACAGATACGCAGTATTTT. It codes for CASKELTSTDTQYF. Supplemented by reference TRBV2 and TRBJ2-3, the full variable domain reads EPEVTQTPSHQVTQMGQEVILRCVPISNHLYFYWYRQILGQKVEFLVSFYNNEISEKSEIFDDQFSVERPDGSNFTLKIRSTKLEDSAMYFCASKELTSTDTQYFGPGTRLTVL.

The V gene is TRBV6-1, the J gene TRBJ1-1; tentatively, D is TRBD1 (5 bases). Trimming removed 5 bases from V and 3 bases from J, with 10 bases in between. The CDR3 is made up of 13 amino acids. CDR1 MNHNS and CDR2 SASEGT come from the germline V gene. DNA for the CDR3: TGTGCCAGCAGTATTGACAGTTACACTGAAGCTTTCTTT. Translating it yields CASSIDSYTEAFF.

This clonotype came up many times. This sequence joins TRBV11-2 and TRBJ1-1, with D tentatively TRBD1 (6 bases). V shed 5 bases and J shed 1 base, with 20 bases lying between them. The CDR3 is 17 residues long. Germline CDR1 and CDR2: SGHAT and FQNNGV. The CDR3 region is CASSPGTRTTENTEAFF. DNA of the CDR3: TGTGCCAGCAGCCCCGGGACACGGACAACTGAGAACACTGAAGCTTTCTTT. Supplemented by reference TRBV11-2 and TRBJ1-1, the full variable domain reads EAGVAQSPRYKIIEKRQSVAFWCNPISGHATLYWYQQILGQGPKLLIQFQNNGVVDDSQLPKDRFSAERLKGVDSTLKIQPAKLEDSAVYLCASSPGTRTTENTEAFFGQGTRLTVV.

This clonotype was counted many times. The V and J genes are TRBV5-6 and TRBJ2-3; 8 nucleotides line up with TRBD1. The CDR3 has 16 amino acids. Germline CDR1 and CDR2: SGHDT and YYEEEE. Trimming at V came to 2 bases and at J to 0 bases, leaving 5 bases not matched to a gene. The chain's CDR3 is CASSFDRGPSTDTQYF. CDR3 in DNA: TGTGCCAGCAGCTTTGACAGGGGCCCCAGCACAGATACGCAGTATTTT.

This clonotype was seen at least ten times. In nucleotides, the CDR3 is TGTGCCATCAGTGGATTCGGCACTGAAGCTTTCTTT. This encodes CAISGFGTEAFF. This chain uses TRBV10-3 with TRBJ1-1, with no clear D. Germline V gives CDR1 ENHRY, CDR2 SYGVKD. This CDR3 is 12 amino acids long. With 4 bases removed from V and 4 bases from J, the gap between germline ends came to 7 bases.

This clonotype was seen repeatedly, ten times or more. The J gene is TRBJ2-1, the V gene TRBV11-2; D uncertain. This CDR3 spans 13 amino acids. The V end lost 4 bases, the J end lost 9 bases, and 13 bases lay between the germline ends. Per germline, CDR1 SGHAT and CDR2 FQNNGV. CDR3 loop: CASSSTVRGEQFF. The CDR3 coding sequence is TGTGCCAGCAGCTCGACCGTTCGTGGTGAGCAGTTCTTC. The whole variable domain, filled in from reference TRBV11-2 and TRBJ2-1, reads EAGVAQSPRYKIIEKRQSVAFWCNPISGHATLYWYQQILGQGPKLLIQFQNNGVVDDSQLPKDRFSAERLKGVDSTLKIQPAKLEDSAVYLCASSSTVRGEQFFGPGTRLTVL.

This clonotype was seen many times. The V and J genes are TRBV29-1 and TRBJ1-1; D is uncertain. V lost 4 bases and J 0 bases, leaving 6 bases between the germline ends. The germline V gene has CDR1 SQVTM and CDR2 ANQGSEA. The CDR3 runs to 12 residues. CDR3 region: CSVVPMNTEAFF. CDR3 bases: TGCAGCGTTGTCCCCATGAACACTGAAGCTTTCTTT.

This clonotype was picked up many times. The chain couples TRBV7-2 to TRBJ2-3; D remains unclear. Deletions cut 5 bases from V and 2 bases from J, with 8 bases between. Per the germline V gene, CDR1 is SGHTA and CDR2 is FQGNSA. The length of the CDR3 is 13 residues. CDR3 region: CASSPYSTDTQYF. The CDR3 nucleotides are TGTGCCAGCAGCCCATACTCCACAGATACGCAGTATTTT. Filled out from reference TRBV7-2 and TRBJ2-3, the complete variable domain reads GAGVSQSPSNKVTEKGKDVELRCDPISGHTALYWYRQSLGQGLEFLIYFQGNSAPDKSGLPSDRFSAERTGGSVSTLTIQRTQQEDSAVYLCASSPYSTDTQYFGPGTRLTVL.

This clonotype was picked up many times. V gene TRBV10-1 combines with J gene TRBJ2-7; perhaps D is TRBD1 or TRBD2 (5 bases each). Per germline, CDR1 WNHNN and CDR2 SYGVQD (reference sequence). The V gene lost 0 bases and the J gene lost 2 bases, with 11 bases spanning the gap. The CDR3 length is 15 residues. The CDR3, as DNA: TGCGCCAGCAGTGAGTCACTAGGGGACCCCTACGAGCAGTACTTC. It is translated as CASSESLGDPYEQYF.

This clonotype was counted once. Since a much larger clone is just one base distant, this may be a read error. The CDR3 does not end in the conserved phenylalanine or tryptophan, so this is likely a read error. The gene calls are TRBV10-3 and TRBJ2-7; possible D gene TRBD1, 5 bases. V was shortened by 6 bases and J by 2 bases, with 11 bases between the two germline ends. This CDR3 region has 13 residues. Germline values: CDR1 ENHRY, CDR2 SYGVKD. The chain's CDR3 is CAIRDQGTYEQYS. CDR3 nucleotide sequence: TGTGCCATCAGAGACCAGGGTACCTACGAGCAGTACTCC.

In this sample, this clonotype turned up many times. J is TRBJ2-7 and V is TRBV29-1, with D perhaps given as TRBD1 or TRBD2 (6 bases each). Germline V CDR1 and CDR2: SQVTM, ANQGSEA. Trimming took off 4 bases at V and 13 bases at J, with 23 bases between the two ends. The CDR3 spans 13 residues. CDR3 in DNA: TGCAGCGTTGTATTGGGGGGCGGCATCTATCCCTACTTC. It is translated as CSVVLGGGIYPYF.

This clonotype was picked up many times. The chain couples TRBV19 to TRBJ2-7; 7 nucleotides line up with TRBD2. Germline V CDR1 and CDR2: LNHDA, SQIVND (reference sequence). Trimming at V came to 4 bases and at J to 6 bases, leaving 12 bases not matched to a gene. The CDR3 consists of 15 residues. The CDR3 reads CASSTTGTWEGEQYF. CDR3 DNA: TGTGCCAGTAGTACTACCGGGACTTGGGAGGGCGAGCAGTACTTC.

In this sample, this clonotype turned up many times. The V and J genes are TRBV4-1 and TRBJ2-3; TRBD2 agrees at 8 bases. CDR1 and CDR2 (germline): MGHRA, YSYEKL. J gave up 5 bases and V 6 bases, and 13 bases lay outside the gene matches. The CDR3 contains 16 residues. The CDR3 loop is CASRGLSGIEGDTQYF. The DNA of the CDR3 is TGCGCCAGCAGGGGTCTTAGCGGGATTGAGGGAGATACGCAGTATTTT.

As for this clonotype: This may arise from a read error, as a much more abundant clone is one base away. V usage is TRBV6-2 or TRBV6-3 and J usage is TRBJ2-1, with 9 bases matching TRBD2. This CDR3 is built from 11 residues. The ends lost 7 bases at V and 14 bases at J; junction bases unmatched: 6. The germline V gene has CDR1 MNHEY and CDR2 SVGEGT. CDR3 sequence (DNA): TGTGCCAGCACCCTAGCGGGGATCGAGTTCTTC. Its translation: CASTLAGIEFF.

This clonotype was seen at least ten times. A read error may account for a junction end that differs from germline. The chain recombines TRBV20-1 with TRBJ2-1; 15 bases match TRBD2. CDR1 and CDR2 (germline): DFQATT, SNEGSKA (reference sequence). There are 12 residues in the CDR3. CDR3 sequence: CSAQGLAGGTLF. The CDR3 DNA reads as TGCAGTGCTCAAGGACTAGCGGGAGGGACGCTCTTC.

The sample holds a few counts of this clonotype. The V gene is TRBV7-9, the J gene TRBJ1-1; D gene uncertain. V lost 4 bases to trimming and J lost 1 base, with 16 bases between them. Germline lookup yields CDR1 SEHNR and CDR2 FQNEAQ (reference sequence). The length of the CDR3 is 16 residues. Here the CDR3 reads CASSSGGSWQNTEAFF. The CDR3 DNA follows: TGTGCCAGCAGCTCTGGAGGGTCTTGGCAGAACACTGAAGCTTTCTTT. Full variable domain (remainder filled in from reference TRBV7-9 and TRBJ1-1): DTGVSQNPRHKITKRGQNVTFRCDPISEHNRLYWYRQTLGQGPEFLTYFQNEAQLEKSRLLSDRFSAERPKGSFSTLEIQRTEQGDSAMYLCASSSGGSWQNTEAFFGQGTRLTVV.

This clonotype was counted ten times or more. The chain uses TRBV3-1 and TRBJ2-7; TRBD1 matches at 10 bases. CDR1 and CDR2 (germline): LGHDT, YNNKEL (reference sequence). V lost 6 bases, J lost 3 bases, and 5 bases stayed unmatched. The CDR3 is 14 residues long. As DNA, the CDR3 is TGTGCCAGCAGTCGGGACAGGGGAGACTACGAGCAGTACTTC. This translates into CASSRDRGDYEQYF.

This clonotype was seen ten or more times. This chain connects TRBV7-9 to TRBJ2-7; the D gene is possibly TRBD1 (5 bases). Germline CDR1 and CDR2: SEHNR and FQNEAQ (reference sequence). Between the trimmed V and J ends, which lost 3 bases and 1 base, there was a span of 10 bases. The CDR3 is made up of 14 amino acids. The CDR3 reads CASSFSQGSYEQYF. Written as DNA, the CDR3 is TGTGCCAGCAGCTTTTCTCAGGGATCCTACGAGCAGTACTTC.

A remark on this clonotype: A clone one base away is much larger, so this may be a read error. This rearrangement joins TRBV6-6 to TRBJ2-7; D remains unclear. CDR1 and CDR2 (germline): MNHNY, SVGAGI (reference sequence). Trimming took 11 bases from V and 3 from J, leaving 8 bases between them. The CDR3 runs 10 residues. The CDR3 DNA sequence: TGTGCCGTCGGAATCTACGAGCAGTACTTC. Its translation: CAVGIYEQYF.

The chain is built from TRBV2 and TRBJ1-4, with 7 bases that match TRBD1. Germline CDR1 reads SNHLY; CDR2 reads FYNNEI. Losses at the gene ends were 5 bases for V and 5 bases for J; bases not matched to a gene: 5. The CDR3 is 14 residues long. CDR3 protein: CASSLTGSNEKLFF. The CDR3 DNA reads TGTGCCAGCAGTCTGACAGGGTCAAATGAAAAACTGTTTTTT.

The sample holds many counts of this clonotype. This chain connects TRBV5-1 to TRBJ2-5; TRBD2 agrees at 8 bases. CDR3 length: 15 amino acids. Per germline, CDR1 SGHRS and CDR2 YFSETQ. V was pared by 2 bases and J by 4 bases, with 7 bases of the junction left unmatched. CDR3 nucleotide sequence: TGCGCCAGCAGCTTAGCGGGAGTGGATTCAGAGACCCAGTACTTC. Translation gives CASSLAGVDSETQYF.

This clonotype was seen a few times. The chain employs TRBV9 and TRBJ2-7; D is unresolved. V lost 0 bases, J lost 1 base, and 5 bases lay in between. Germline V gene sequence: CDR1 SGDLS, CDR2 YYNGEE. CDR3 size: 13 residues. The CDR3 DNA sequence: TGTGCCAGCAGCGTAGGTAAATCCTACGAGCAGTACTTC. Protein product: CASSVGKSYEQYF.

This chain uses TRBV5-1 with TRBJ2-3, with a weak D call TRBD2 (6 bases). V gave up 0 bases and J gave up 2 bases, with 10 bases separating them. The CDR3 spans 15 residues. Looked up from germline, CDR1 is SGHRS and CDR2 is YFSETQ. CDR3 DNA sequence: TGCGCCAGCAGCTTGGCGGGGGTTGACACAGATACGCAGTATTTT. Translating gives CASSLAGVDTDTQYF.

This clonotype occurred many times. V is TRBV5-6 and J is TRBJ1-5; 9 bases align to TRBD1. CDR1 is SGHDT, CDR2 YYEEEE, per germline. The J segment lost 2 bases and the V segment lost 4 bases, leaving 7 bases of the junction unmatched. The CDR3 is made up of 16 amino acids. In DNA form, the CDR3 reads TGTGCCAGCAGCACCAACAGGGGGCCGGGCAATCAGCCCCAGCATTTT. Its protein product is CASSTNRGPGNQPQHF.